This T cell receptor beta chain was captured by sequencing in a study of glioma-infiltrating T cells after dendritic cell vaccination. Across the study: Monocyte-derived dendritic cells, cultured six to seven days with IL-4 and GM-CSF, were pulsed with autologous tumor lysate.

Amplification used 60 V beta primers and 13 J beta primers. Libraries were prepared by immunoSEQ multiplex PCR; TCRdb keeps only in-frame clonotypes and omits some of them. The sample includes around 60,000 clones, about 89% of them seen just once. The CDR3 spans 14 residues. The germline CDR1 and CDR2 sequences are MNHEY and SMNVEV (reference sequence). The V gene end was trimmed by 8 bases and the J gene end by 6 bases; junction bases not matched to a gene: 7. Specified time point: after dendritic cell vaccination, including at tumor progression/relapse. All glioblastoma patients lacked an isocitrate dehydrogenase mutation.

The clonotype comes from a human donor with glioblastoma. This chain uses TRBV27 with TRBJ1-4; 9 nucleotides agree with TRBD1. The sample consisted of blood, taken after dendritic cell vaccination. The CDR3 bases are TGTGCCAGCGGCCCAAGGACAGGGGATGAAAAACTGTTTTTT. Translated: CASGPRTGDEKLFF.